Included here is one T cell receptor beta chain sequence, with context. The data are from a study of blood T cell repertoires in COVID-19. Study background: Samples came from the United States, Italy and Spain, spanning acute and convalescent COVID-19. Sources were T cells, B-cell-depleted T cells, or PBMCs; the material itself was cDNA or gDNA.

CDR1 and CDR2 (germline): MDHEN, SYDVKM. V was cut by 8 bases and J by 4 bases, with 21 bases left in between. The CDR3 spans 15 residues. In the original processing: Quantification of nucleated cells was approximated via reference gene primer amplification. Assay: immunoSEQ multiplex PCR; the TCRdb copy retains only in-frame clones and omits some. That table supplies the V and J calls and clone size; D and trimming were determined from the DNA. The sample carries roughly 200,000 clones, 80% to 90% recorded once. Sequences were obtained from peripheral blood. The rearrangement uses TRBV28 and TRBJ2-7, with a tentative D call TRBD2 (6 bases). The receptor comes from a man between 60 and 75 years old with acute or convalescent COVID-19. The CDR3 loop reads CASLTGTWGSYEQYF. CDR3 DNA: TGTGCCAGCCTGACCGGGACTTGGGGATCGTACGAGCAGTACTTC.